A single sample gave rise to the 15 T cell receptor beta chains below, sequenced in a study of blood T cell repertoires in COVID-19. The assay was immunoSEQ multiplex PCR, and TCRdb's table has in-frame clones only and misses some. The sample shows 200,000 to 300,000 clones, approximately 88% of them seen only once. The sequenced material came from PBMCs or T cells enriched from blood (not recorded which). Receptors were obtained from a woman aged 40 to 50 with acute COVID-19.

The chain recombines TRBV5-6 with TRBJ1-2, with D possibly matching TRBD1 (5 bases). The CDR3 covers 14 residues. Trimming left V 5 bases short and J 8 bases short, with 19 bases between. Germline CDR1 SGHDT, CDR2 YYEEEE. The DNA of the CDR3 is TGTGCCAGCAGTCGTGTACTGGGGGGATACGGCTACACCTTC. Translation gives CASSRVLGGYGYTF.

V gene TRBV27 combines with J gene TRBJ1-1, with D unclear. V lost 4 bases, J lost 5 bases, and 5 bases lay in between. The CDR3 consists of 11 residues. Per germline, CDR1 MNHEY and CDR2 SMNVEV (reference sequence). The CDR3 DNA reads TGTGCCAGCAGTTCAGGAACTGAAGCTTTCTTT. Its translation: CASSSGTEAFF.

The chain employs TRBV12-5 and TRBJ2-7; possibly TRBD1 for D (6 bases). Germline loops: CDR1 LGHNT, CDR2 FRNRAP. V was clipped by 2 bases and J by 0 bases, with 11 bases between them. This CDR3 comprises 15 residues. The CDR3, as DNA: TGTGCTAGTGGTTTGTGGGGGCTGAGCTCCTACGAGCAGTACTTC. Its protein product is CASGLWGLSSYEQYF.

This clone has just one count. The chain employs TRBV19 and TRBJ1-2; 8 nucleotides match TRBD1. The germline CDR1 and CDR2 sequences are LNHDA and SQIVND (reference sequence). The CDR3 loop spans 13 amino acids. Trimming cost V 6 bases and J 6 bases; bases outside gene matches: 6. The CDR3 loop reads CASSHGTGDGYTF. The CDR3 DNA follows: TGTGCCAGTAGCCACGGGACAGGCGATGGCTACACCTTC.

The chain employs TRBV5-8 and TRBJ1-5, with a weak D call TRBD1 (5 bases). V shed 3 bases and J shed 0 bases, with 10 bases lying between them. CDR1 and CDR2 from the germline V gene are SGHTS and YDEGEE. The CDR3 contains 15 residues. The CDR3 nucleotides are TGTGCCAGCAGCTCTGGGGACTATAGCAATCAGCCCCAGCATTTT. Protein sequence: CASSSGDYSNQPQHF.

The chain carries TRBV6-5 and TRBJ1-1, with D perhaps matching TRBD1 (6 bases). CDR3 size: 14 residues. Trimming pared 5 bases from V and 3 bases from J, leaving 13 bases between. Germline V lookup: CDR1 MNHEY, CDR2 SVGAGI. This CDR3 reads CASSQQGVYTEAFF. Written as DNA, the CDR3 is TGTGCCAGCAGTCAACAGGGTGTGTACACTGAAGCTTTCTTT.

The gene calls are TRBV6-7 and TRBJ1-1, with 7 bases lining up with TRBD1. TRBV6-7 is an open reading frame whose function is uncertain. The CDR3 totals 16 residues. V lost 6 bases, J lost 5 bases, and 15 bases stayed unmatched. The CDR3, as DNA: TGTGCCAGCAGACAACAGGGGTGGGGTCAGTATACTGAAGCTTTCTTT. It yields the protein CASRQQGWGQYTEAFF.

The chain joins TRBV2 to TRBJ1-2, with D possibly being TRBD1 (5 bases). The CDR3 is made up of 13 amino acids. Trimming cost V 4 bases and J 5 bases, with 11 bases left between them. From germline, CDR1 is SNHLY and CDR2 FYNNEI. CDR3 in amino acids: CASSVKQGYGYTF. The CDR3 DNA reads as TGTGCCAGCAGTGTTAAGCAGGGATATGGCTACACCTTC. The variable domain in full, completed from reference TRBV2 and TRBJ1-2, reads EPEVTQTPSHQVTQMGQEVILRCVPISNHLYFYWYRQILGQKVEFLVSFYNNEISEKSEIFDDQFSVERPDGSNFTLKIRSTKLEDSAMYFCASSVKQGYGYTFGSGTRLTVV.

This clone was seen a single time. The V call is TRBV5-5, the J call TRBJ2-7; possibly TRBD1 for D (6 bases). This CDR3 region has 15 residues. In germline, CDR1 is SGHKS, CDR2 YYEKEE (reference sequence). V was cut by 1 base and J by 7 bases, with 18 bases left in between. The CDR3 is CASSLSEGVTREQYF. In DNA, the CDR3 is TGTGCCAGCAGCTTGTCCGAGGGGGTAACGAGAGAGCAGTACTTC.

The chain recombines TRBV11-3 with TRBJ2-5; TRBD1 aligns across 10 bases. The ends lost 5 bases at V and 4 bases at J; junction bases unmatched: 7. The CDR3 runs 15 residues. CDR1 is SGHNT and CDR2 is YENEEA in the germline V gene. The CDR3 nucleotides are TGTGCCAGCAGCCCTCCGGGACAGGGGAGAGAGACCCAGTACTTC. This gives the protein CASSPPGQGRETQYF. Complete variable domain (other parts from reference TRBV11-3 and TRBJ2-5): EAGVVQSPRYKIIEKKQPVAFWCNPISGHNTLYWYLQNLGQGPELLIRYENEEAVDDSQLPKDRFSAERLKGVDSTLKIQPAELGDSAVYLCASSPPGQGRETQYFGPGTRLLVL.

The chain links TRBV6-2 or TRBV6-3 to TRBJ2-5; TRBD1 matches at 8 bases. The V and J ends lost 5 bases and 5 bases, in that order; junction bases with no gene match: 13. From germline, CDR1 is MNHEY and CDR2 SVGEGT. This CDR3 contains 16 residues. The DNA of the CDR3 is TGTGCCAGCAGTCGGATCTCCCAGGGGGCAGGGGAGACCCAGTACTTC. It encodes CASSRISQGAGETQYF.

The chain employs TRBV18 and TRBJ2-5; 10 bases match TRBD2. J lost 5 bases, V lost 6 bases, and 9 bases had no gene match. The V gene's germline CDR1 is KGHSH and CDR2 LQKENI. The CDR3 sequence is 15 residues long. CDR3 in amino acids: CASSVLAGVGETQYF. CDR3 DNA sequence: TGTGCCAGCTCGGTTCTAGCGGGAGTCGGTGAGACCCAGTACTTC.

The chain links TRBV28 to TRBJ2-5; D ambiguous. CDR1 and CDR2 from the germline V gene are MDHEN and SYDVKM. This CDR3 is 12 amino acids long. V lost 1 base, J lost 4 bases, and 4 bases lay in between. The CDR3 DNA is TGTGCCAGCAGTTTATCCGGAGAGACCCAGTACTTC. Protein product: CASSLSGETQYF. Complete variable domain (other parts from reference TRBV28 and TRBJ2-5): DVKVTQSSRYLVKRTGEKVFLECVQDMDHENMFWYRQDPGLGLRLIYFSYDVKMKEKGDIPEGYSVSREKKERFSLILESASTNQTSMYLCASSLSGETQYFGPGTRLLVL.

This chain joins TRBV18 and TRBJ1-3, with D possibly being TRBD1 (5 bases). From germline, CDR1 is KGHSH and CDR2 LQKENI. The CDR3 is made up of 14 amino acids. Trimming left V 3 bases short and J 8 bases short, with 14 bases between. The CDR3: CASSPGAGRDTIYF. The DNA of the CDR3 is TGTGCCAGCTCACCCGGCGCGGGGCGGGACACCATATATTTT.

The chain uses TRBV24-1 and TRBJ1-1; D possibly corresponds to TRBD1 (5 bases). V lost 9 bases to trimming and J lost 2 bases, with 12 bases between them. The CDR3 length is 13 residues. Germline-derived CDR1 and CDR2 are KGHDR and SFDVKD. CDR3: CATQPGVNTEAFF. The CDR3 DNA reads as TGTGCCACCCAGCCGGGGGTTAACACTGAAGCTTTCTTT.